This entry concerns a single T cell receptor (beta chain). Its antigen is not identified. Clones were read by immunoSEQ multiplex PCR, and TCRdb kept only the in-frame ones, dropping some. The table lists some 170,000 clones, roughly nine tenths of them singletons, with 1.5% to 2% in the top ten. These data are taken from a study of T cell responses to AZD1222 COVID-19 vaccine. At the level of the study: Pooling covered second doses at about 4 or about 12 weeks. Points from the study as a whole: White British ancestry dominated among donors, who included more females, and clonal diversity was possibly underestimated. Baseline seropositivity characterized only six AZD1222 recipients. Nearly half of the spike-specific TCRs reportedly recognize variant regions that carry no mutations.

Germline lookup yields CDR1 MNHEY and CDR2 SVGAGI. Trimming cost V 4 bases and J 3 bases, with 14 bases left between them. CDR3 length: 15 amino acids. This chain connects TRBV6-5 to TRBJ2-3, with D perhaps TRBD2 (6 bases). The sample consisted of peripheral blood, taken on day 0 of AZD1222 vaccination. The source is an adult in good health. The CDR3 is CASSLGGRYTDTQYF. CDR3 DNA sequence: TGTGCCAGCAGTTTGGGGGGACGCTATACAGATACGCAGTATTTT.